This T cell receptor (beta chain) comes out of a study of T cells in localized non-small cell lung cancer. Profiled with immunoSEQ multiplex PCR; TCRdb holds only in-frame clones, not every one. The sample shows 8,500 to 13,000 clones, around half of them seen only once. CDR1 and CDR2 (germline): ENHRY, SYGVKD. CDR3 size: 15 residues. V shed 0 bases and J 1 base; nucleotides not matched to a gene: 2. V and J are TRBV10-3 and TRBJ1-1, with 7 positions matching TRBD1. Sequenced here: lymph node tissue, sampled before any cancer treatment. This receptor was taken from a woman aged 35 to 69 with stage II squamous cell lung carcinoma. Written as DNA, the CDR3 is TGTGCCATCAGTGAGTCAAGGACAGGGAACACTGAAGCTTTCTTT. This encodes CAISESRTGNTEAFF.